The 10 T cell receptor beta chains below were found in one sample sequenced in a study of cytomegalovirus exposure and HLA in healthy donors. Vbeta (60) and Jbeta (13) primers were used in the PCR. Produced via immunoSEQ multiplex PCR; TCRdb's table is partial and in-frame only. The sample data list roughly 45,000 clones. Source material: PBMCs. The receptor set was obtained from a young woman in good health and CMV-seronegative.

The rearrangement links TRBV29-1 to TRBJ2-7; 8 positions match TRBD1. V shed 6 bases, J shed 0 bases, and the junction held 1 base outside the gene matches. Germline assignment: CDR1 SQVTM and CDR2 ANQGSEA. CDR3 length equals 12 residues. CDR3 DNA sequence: TGCAGCGTGGGACAGGCCTCCTACGAGCAGTACTTC. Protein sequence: CSVGQASYEQYF.

The CDR3, as DNA: TGTGCCAGCTCCAGGCGTCCCGGGGTCGACATTCAGTACTTC. It codes for CASSRRPGVDIQYF. The chain links TRBV18 to TRBJ2-4; perhaps TRBD2 as D (5 bases). CDR1 KGHSH and CDR2 LQKENI come from the germline V gene. The CDR3 totals 14 residues. V was pared by 6 bases and J by 8 bases, with 17 bases between.

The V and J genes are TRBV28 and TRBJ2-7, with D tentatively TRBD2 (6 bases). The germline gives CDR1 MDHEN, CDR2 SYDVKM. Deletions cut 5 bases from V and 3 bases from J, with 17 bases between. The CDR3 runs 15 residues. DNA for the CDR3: TGTGCCAGCAGTCCAATCATAGCGGAAATCTACGAGCAGTACTTC. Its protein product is CASSPIIAEIYEQYF.

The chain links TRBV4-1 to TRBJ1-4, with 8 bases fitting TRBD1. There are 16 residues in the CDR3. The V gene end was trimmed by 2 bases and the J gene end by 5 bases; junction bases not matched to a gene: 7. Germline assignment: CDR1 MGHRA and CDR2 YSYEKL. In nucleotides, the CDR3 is TGCGCCAGCAGCCAAAAAACGACAGGGGAGAATGAAAAACTGTTTTTT. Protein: CASSQKTTGENEKLFF.

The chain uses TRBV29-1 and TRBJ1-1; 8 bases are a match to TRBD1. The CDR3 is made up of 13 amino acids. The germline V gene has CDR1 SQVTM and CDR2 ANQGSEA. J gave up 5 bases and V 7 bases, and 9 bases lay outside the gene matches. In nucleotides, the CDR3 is TGCAGCGCCCAGGGGGCGCTGGTGACTGAAGCTTTCTTT. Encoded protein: CSAQGALVTEAFF.

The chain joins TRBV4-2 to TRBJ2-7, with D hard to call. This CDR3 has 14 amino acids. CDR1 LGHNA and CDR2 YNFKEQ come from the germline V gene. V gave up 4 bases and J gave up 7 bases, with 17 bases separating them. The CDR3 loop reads CASSPSLDAGEQYF. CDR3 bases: TGTGCCAGCAGCCCAAGCCTAGATGCTGGAGAGCAGTACTTC.

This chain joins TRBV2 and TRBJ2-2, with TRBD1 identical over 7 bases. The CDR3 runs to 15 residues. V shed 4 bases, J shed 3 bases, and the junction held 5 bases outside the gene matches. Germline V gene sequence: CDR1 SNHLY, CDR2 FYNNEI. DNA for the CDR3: TGTGCCAGCAGTGGGGTCAGGGGGTACACCGGGGAGCTGTTTTTT. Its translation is CASSGVRGYTGELFF.

The CDR3 here is CASSPTSGTYEQYF. The CDR3 nucleotides are TGTGCCAGTAGCCCGACTAGCGGGACCTACGAGCAGTACTTC. This sequence joins TRBV19 and TRBJ2-7, with 11 bases identical to TRBD2. CDR1 LNHDA and CDR2 SQIVND come from the germline V gene (reference sequence). J lost 2 bases, V lost 6 bases, and 3 bases had no gene match. CDR3 size: 14 residues.

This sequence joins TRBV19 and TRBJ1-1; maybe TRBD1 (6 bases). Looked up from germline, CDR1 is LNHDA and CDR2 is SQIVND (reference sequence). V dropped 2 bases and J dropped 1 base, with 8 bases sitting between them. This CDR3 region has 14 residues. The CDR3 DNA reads TGTGCCAGTAGTATACAGGGGAGGAACACTGAAGCTTTCTTT. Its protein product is CASSIQGRNTEAFF.

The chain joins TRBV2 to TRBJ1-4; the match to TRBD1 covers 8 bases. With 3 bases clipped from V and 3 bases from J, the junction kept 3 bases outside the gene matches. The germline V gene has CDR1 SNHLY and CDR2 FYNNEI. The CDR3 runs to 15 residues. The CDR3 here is CASSDRGQANEKLFF. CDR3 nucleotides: TGTGCCAGCAGTGACAGGGGGCAAGCTAATGAAAAACTGTTTTTT.